This entry describes one T cell receptor beta chain. What this receptor recognizes is not known. Base qualities are not provided; no much larger clone lies one nucleotide away. Relative to germline, V is 2 bases shorter and J is 7 bases shorter, with 11 bases between their ends. The germline V gene yields SNHLY for CDR1 and FYNNEI for CDR2. Counted from cysteine to phenylalanine, this CDR3 has 14 amino acids. Only the CDR3 region is kept as DNA, spanning 42 bases read in frame from base 1. Library preparation used the immunoSEQ multiplex PCR assay. For the multiplex PCR, a mixture combining 60 forward primers for TCR Vbeta segments and 13 reverse primers for TCR Jbeta segments was used. The CDR3 region of rearranged TCR beta genes was amplified from genomic DNA with a multiplex PCR assay. The Illumina HiSeq System was used to sequence the amplified TCR beta libraries as 87-base-pair reads. On the study's bioinformatics: A later analysis counted approximately 84 million unique TCR beta chains across the 500 to 850 repertoires, and 10 million to 12 million of these chains were shared by at least two donors. A nearest-neighbor algorithm error-corrected the raw reads and collapsed the reads into unique sequences, merging closely related sequences to remove PCR and sequencing errors. V, D and J gene segments were assigned by aligning CDR3 sequences to IMGT reference sequences. For a sequence to be retained, a match of at least six nucleotides was required to both a V gene segment and a J gene segment. Rearrangements were called productive when the CDR3 lacked stop codons and stayed in frame with V and J; all others were non-productive. Following IMGT convention, CDR3 was defined as the stretch from the second conserved V-encoded cysteine up to the conserved J-encoded phenylalanine. The earlier analysis of fewer than 750 of the donors excluded sequences that lacked an unambiguous match to a single V gene segment. In an earlier analysis of approximately 590 of the donors, a V segment was called functional when productive rearrangements were above 56.7%, and segregating when the standard deviation between donors exceeded 5%. A statistical classification framework was developed to diagnose cytomegalovirus status using the catalog of TCR beta chain sequences. A later analysis assigned V and J genes by comparing TCR nucleotide sequences with IMGT/GENE-DB human TR gene sequences. In a later analysis, CDR3 sequences and most-parsimonious VDJ recombination scenarios were assigned using the TCRdist pipeline. In a later analysis, each TCR beta chain was defined by its CDR3 amino acid sequence together with its V-gene family, and reads without a unique V-gene family were excluded. In a later analysis, approximately 590 highly shared, low-generation-probability nucleotide sequences were removed to address suspected cross-contamination and a sequencing artifact. A later analysis calculated a clonal expansion index for each public chain from normalized within-repertoire ranks of inferred template counts. In a later analysis, generation probabilities were computed using a VDJ recombination model fitted to out-of-frame rearrangements, and the results were checked against IGoR. In a later analysis, hypergeometric tests were used to score TCR-TCR, TCR-HLA and TCR-CMV co-occurrence, with a repertoire-size bias correction applied to TCR pairs. In a later analysis, false discovery rates were estimated by permuting HLA or CMV assignments 20 times. A later analysis grouped co-occurring TCRs with DBSCAN, adding TCRdist sequence similarity when clustering within HLA-allele-positive subsets. Repertoires with fewer than 30,000 or more than 120,000 public chains were left out of co-occurrence clustering, as were a handful of repertoires with anomalous nucleotide sharing. The clones in this table, taken by TCRdb from immuneACCESS, are in-frame only. Not every clone is retained; where verified, under half of the shortfall comes from an unresolved V gene, and the cause of the rest is unknown. V, J and clone size derive from that table, while D and trimming were established from the DNA sequence. The sample table shows under 150,000 clones, and about 75% are seen once. The ten largest clonotypes hold around 1.3% of the sample.

The data stem from a study of cytomegalovirus exposure and HLA in healthy donors (dated by TCRdb to 2017 to 2019). Context from the whole study: According to an earlier analysis of a few hundred of the donors, 200 million or so T cells yielded 117 million unique TCR beta sequences and roughly 280 Gb of sequence data. Approximately 300 gigabases of sequencing data and around 85 million unique TCR sequences made up an early release that covered 500 to 650 HLA-typed donors. Among the roughly 410 genotyped donors, around 81% belonged to the genetic ancestry cluster associated with self-reported Caucasian donors. The study aimed to test whether cataloging public T cell receptors could reveal signatures of past pathogen exposure. The study used immunosequencing to profile the T cell repertoires of 600 to 850 subjects and linked those repertoires to cytomegalovirus serostatus. A separate validation cohort of over 95 different subjects was used in addition to the roughly 700-subject first cohort. To predict cytomegalovirus infection status, the study brought together high-throughput TCR immunosequencing, statistical association of individual TCRs with disease status, and machine learning. A later analysis re-analyzed previously published TCR beta repertoires from 500 to 700 donors and added high-resolution HLA genotyping to study TCR occurrence patterns. Rather than drawing on any new phenotypic data, the later analysis identified candidate immune exposures from TCR beta sequences and the way those sequences occurred across donors. To decide whether each TCR beta V gene segment behaved as functional or pseudogenic, an earlier analysis of some 600 of the donors relied on high-throughput TCR beta sequencing. Alongside the repertoire data, information on donor age, sex, ethnicity and CMV serostatus was compiled. A later genetic analysis took genome-wide SNP genotypes for about 55% of the 666 donors and used that subset as a discovery cohort. Every repertoire in the discovery cohort had been generated on one and the same sequencing platform. Class I and class II HLA loci were covered by the typing at four-digit resolution. The number of donors typed differed by locus, with about 620-630 for A, B, C, DRB1 and DQB1, 522 for DQA1, about 610 for DPA1, and roughly 450 for DPB1. Because of strong linkage in the cohort, 5 or 6 DR-DQ haplotypes were treated as single units for association and clustering. Across approximately 420 genotyped donors of the cohort, an average of about 240,000 unique TCR beta nucleotide sequences per donor were sequenced, and around 19% of those sequences were non-productive. General findings and caveats noted by the study authors: The 87-base-pair reads could not distinguish some IMGT-functional V segments, including TRBV6-2 and TRBV6-3, so those segments were excluded. In a later analysis, the rate of TCR association differed among HLA loci, with DRB1 alleles having the most associated TCRs and HLA-C alleles having the fewest. According to a later genetic analysis, donors in an Asian-associated ancestry cluster had fewer N-insertions in productive TCRs than the approximately 610-donor mean. The earlier analysis of fewer than 750 of the donors excluded approximately 17 rarely observed V segments, including chromosome 9 orphons, because counts were too low. The study listed 170 or so TCR beta chains as associated with cytomegalovirus. In a later analysis, several top co-occurrence clusters were reported to appear linked to parvovirus B19, influenza, CMV and Epstein-Barr virus. In a later analysis, HLA-associated TCR beta chains were found to be more clonally expanded and to have lower generation probabilities than equally common non-associated chains. Correlated functional status among segregating V segments might reflect linkage disequilibrium, but an unknown experimental factor could not be ruled out. Broadly in line with IMGT annotations, most TCR beta V segments showed up in productive rearrangements about 90% or about 30% of the time in an earlier analysis of about 500 of the donors. According to the authors, the approach could potentially be generalized to other disease states and immunological phenotypes. Because HLA typing was missing for some donors at each locus, association tests included only the typed subset. CMV serostatus was the only immune exposure information available for the cohort. A cluster of highly shared sequence variants was judged likely to be a technical artifact of the sequencing pipeline. A later genetic analysis associated a missense DCLRE1C variant with V-gene and J-gene trimming of TCR beta chains, and an independent cohort replicated the association. According to a later analysis, most CMV-associated TCR beta chains appeared to be HLA-restricted, and the HLA associations seemed to be driven largely by CMV exposure. At a false discovery rate of 0.05, a later analysis linked approximately 18,000 TCR beta sequences to specific HLA alleles. The classifier was reported to diagnose cytomegalovirus status with high specificity and sensitivity in both the original cohort and the validation cohort. The cohort was sequenced for TCR beta chains only, and without alpha or paired-chain data the features that could be detected were limited. Assigning TCR associations to individual alleles was difficult when HLA alleles, especially DR and DQ, strongly co-occurred. Roughly uniform sequencing depth across donors was assumed in presence/absence analyses, although this assumption may not hold. While some public TCRs were present in many individuals, most TCR sequences turned up only very rarely across donors. A further reported finding was that TCR beta sequences accurately predicted the HLA-A and HLA-B alleles for most subjects in the first cohort. In vitro tests confirmed that three of the cytomegalovirus-associated TCR beta chains recognize cytomegalovirus antigens.

In total, 666 healthy bone marrow donors made up the cohort. Cohort members were all nominally healthy when sampled, although unrecorded immune exposures were likely present. The donor tested CMV seronegative, placing the donor among the roughly 340 seronegative members of the cohort. Every donor gave a peripheral blood sample, and the peripheral blood mononuclear cells from that sample were used for TCR beta sequencing. The Qiagen DNeasy Blood Extraction Kit was used to extract genomic DNA from the blood cell samples. The clonotype comes from a woman aged 40 to 50 in good health and CMV-seronegative. The rearrangement joined TRBV2 to TRBJ1-4; too little of a D gene remains to name it. The sequenced sample was PBMCs. This receptor has the CDR3 CASSERGLGEKLFF. The DNA is TGTGCCAGCAGTGAAAGAGGGTTGGGTGAAAAACTGTTTTTT.